This TCR beta chain came from a study of blood T cell repertoires in COVID-19. The wider study: COVID-19 samples collected from the United States, Italy and Spain covered acute and convalescent phases.

Per the authors' pipeline: By means of reference gene primer amplification, nucleated cell counts were estimated. Clones were read by immunoSEQ multiplex PCR, and TCRdb kept only the in-frame ones, dropping some. Clonal size and the V and J genes are those of that table, whereas D and trimming came from the DNA. The table has 210,000 or so clones, around 80% seen once. Germline lookup yields CDR1 SGHTA and CDR2 FQGNSA. The trim removed 8 bases at V and 2 bases at J, leaving 7 bases unmatched. The CDR3 has 15 residues. Clinical history reported by participants formed the basis on which cohorts were assigned.

The sequence was obtained from a woman aged 35 to 49 with acute COVID-19. Sample: PBMCs or T cells enriched from blood (not recorded which). This sequence joins TRBV7-2 and TRBJ2-3; TRBD2 agrees at 10 bases. The CDR3 sequence: CASCDLAGATDTQYF. The CDR3 nucleotides read TGTGCCAGCTGCGATCTAGCGGGAGCCACAGATACGCAGTATTTT.